This T cell receptor (beta chain) was profiled in a study of OX40 agonist ivuxolimab in advanced cancers. Regarding the study in general: Ivuxolimab was a fully human IgG2 agonistic monoclonal antibody targeting the costimulatory receptor OX40 (CD134). Partial responses occurred in three dose-escalation patients, of whom one had hepatocellular carcinoma and two had cutaneous melanoma. Patients were allowed to have had prior anti-PD-1, anti-PD-L1 or anti-CTLA-4 therapy, and 30% to 40% of the dose-escalation patients had been treated with checkpoint inhibitors. The paper reports the monotherapy dose-escalation portion (N of about 51 patients) of the phase I ivuxolimab trial. Of the approximately 50 patients in dose escalation, around 19 had hepatocellular carcinoma, about 15 had melanoma, 9 had renal cell carcinoma and 9 had head and neck cancer. Intravenous ivuxolimab was administered to patients every 2 weeks at six dose levels: 0.01, 0.1, 0.3, 1.5, 3 and 10 mg/kg. Peripheral TCRbeta sequencing aimed to test whether ivuxolimab altered TCR sequence diversity and caused clonal T-cell expansion. A male proportion of around 81% and a mean age of roughly 55 years, ranging from 23 to 79, were recorded for the dose-escalation cohort. Study-level results and caveats: On average, CD8+ T cells showed more expanded clones than CD4+ T cells after ivuxolimab. Which antigens the clonally expanded peripheral T cells were specific for was not determined. In the 0.1-3.0 mg/kg groups, partial responders were among the patients with the lowest normalized peripheral clonal expansion, particularly in CD8+ T cells. Low levels of normalized T-cell clonal expansion were also seen in some patients who did not respond. Clonal expansion of both CD4+ and CD8+ blood T cells was observed from baseline to week 6 at doses 0.1 to 3.0 mg/kg.

Patients with autoimmune disease history or receiving systemic immunosuppression were excluded from the trial. In every dose cohort, peripheral blood was drawn for TCR sequencing at baseline, cycle 4 day 1, and cycle 7 day 1. The samples were taken from a phase I, first-in-human, multicenter, open-label dose-escalation trial of ivuxolimab. Adults with locally advanced or metastatic melanoma, renal cell, hepatocellular, or head and neck squamous cell carcinoma were enrolled in the trial. CD4+ and CD8+ T cells were sorted separately from peripheral blood before TCR sequencing. To sequence the TCRbeta CDR3 region, genomic DNA was isolated from the sorted cells. The immunoSEQ Assay was used for sequencing of TCRbeta CDR3 regions. Held by TCRdb, this immuneACCESS table contains in-frame sequences only and omits some clones. Under half of the omission traces to an unresolved V gene where checked; the cause of the rest is unknown. The sample data list about 46,000 clones, and more than 70% of these were observed just once. The ten biggest clones cover around 2.5% of the sample.

V loses 0 bases of germline sequence and J loses 0 bases, and the interval between the two ends is 8 bases. The germline V gene specifies SGHDN as CDR1 and FVKESK as CDR2. From its cysteine to its phenylalanine, the CDR3 spans 15 amino acids. The read is trimmed to its CDR3 DNA, 45 bases read in frame from base 1. To note about this clone: Its binding antigen is unknown. No quality values exist for individual bases; no much larger clone is one base distant.

The sequence was collected from an adult with an advanced solid tumor such as melanoma, head and neck, liver or kidney cancer. Material: CD4+ or CD8+ T cells sorted from blood, obtained in a trial of the OX40 agonist ivuxolimab. The chain links TRBV14 with TRBJ1-1, with no D gene named confidently. Here the CDR3 is given as CASSQEALLNTEAFF. The nucleotides are TGTGCCAGCAGCCAAGAAGCACTCTTGAACACTGAAGCTTTCTTT.